The 9 T cell receptor beta chains below come from one sample, sequenced in a study of blood T cells in healthy people across ages. Next came a second PCR, run for 7 to 11 cycles, which used a sample-barcoded 5' primer along with a J-beta primer mix. One entry per CDR3 protein, called by TCRdb with MiXCR from the 5' RACE reads. In the table there are around 1,000,000 distinct CDR3 sequences, under 30% of which are singletons. The same specimen was also included in a second study, on T cells of mothers and their children.

The sample taken for sequencing was blood. Receptor source: a girl aged 2 to 10 in good health.

This clonotype was detected only a few times. V is TRBV12-3 or TRBV12-4 and J is TRBJ2-5; D call uncertain. The DNA end is a closer match to TRBJ2-7, so the J assignment may be wrong. The CDR3 loop spans 13 amino acids. The CDR3 reads CASSRQSTYEQYF. In DNA form, the CDR3 reads TGTGCCAGCAGTCGTCAGTCAACCTACGAGCAGTACTTC.

This clonotype was found a few times. The J gene is TRBJ1-1, the V gene TRBV4-2, with D unclear. Germline V gene data show CDR1 as LGHNA and CDR2 as YNFKEQ. The CDR3 has 14 residues. V lost 0 bases and J 5 bases, leaving 10 bases between the germline ends. The CDR3 DNA sequence: TGTGCCAGCAGCCAAGAAATCGGGCGGACTGAAGCTTTCTTT. Protein product: CASSQEIGRTEAFF.

V and J are TRBV20-1 and TRBJ2-7; 12 bases line up with TRBD2. Germline trimming cut 6 bases from V and 9 bases from J; bases unmatched to any gene: 9. Germline loops: CDR1 DFQATT, CDR2 SNEGSKA (reference sequence). The CDR3 length is 13 residues. CDR3 protein: CSAMTSGRVSQYF. The CDR3 nucleotides are TGCAGTGCCATGACTAGCGGGAGAGTGTCGCAGTACTTC.

With regard to this clonotype: Since no conserved phenylalanine or tryptophan closes the CDR3, a read error is the likely cause. The rearrangement links TRBV19 to TRBJ1-5; the match to TRBD1 covers 7 bases. V was pared by 7 bases and J by 4 bases, with 10 bases of the junction left unmatched. This CDR3 is built from 15 residues. The germline V gene has CDR1 LNHDA and CDR2 SQIVND (reference sequence). CDR3 region: CASKGTEWANQPQHL. CDR3 in DNA: TGTGCCAGTAAGGGGACAGAATGGGCAAATCAGCCCCAGCATCTT.

In its sample, this clonotype was seen a few times. The chain links TRBV5-5 to TRBJ2-7; D perhaps matches TRBD1 (6 bases). The CDR3 has 12 amino acids. V was cut by 9 bases and J by 0 bases, with 10 bases left in between. Looked up from germline, CDR1 is SGHKS and CDR2 is YYEKEE (reference sequence). The chain's CDR3 is CATGQSSYEQYF. The CDR3 DNA follows: TGTGCCACCGGACAGAGCTCCTACGAGCAGTACTTC.

The chain links TRBV12-3 or TRBV12-4 to TRBJ2-1, with TRBD1 matching 8 bases. After removal of 4 bases from V and 10 bases from J, the junction contained 12 bases not matched to a gene. The CDR3 contains 15 residues. CDR3 residues: CASSSTPQGAREQFF. The CDR3 bases are TGTGCCAGCAGTTCGACCCCTCAGGGGGCGCGAGAGCAGTTCTTC.

The rearrangement uses TRBV20-1 and TRBJ2-1, with 12 bases fitting TRBD1. Matching the DNA end better, TRBJ2-7 makes the J call doubtful. This CDR3 has 14 amino acids. Germline V gene data show CDR1 as DFQATT and CDR2 as SNEGSKA (reference sequence). The CDR3: CSAPSGTGGREQYF. The CDR3, as DNA: TGCAGTGCTCCTTCCGGGACAGGGGGCCGCGAGCAGTACTTC.

The chain combines TRBV29-1 with TRBJ2-5; tentatively, D is TRBD2 (7 bases). Trimming cost V 0 bases and J 3 bases, with 29 bases left between them. Germline CDR1 SQVTM, CDR2 ANQGSEA. The CDR3 covers 20 residues. CDR3 amino acids: CSVEDPGQRDPMGAEETQYF. The CDR3 DNA reads as TGCAGCGTTGAAGATCCCGGACAGCGGGACCCCATGGGTGCCGAAGAGACCCAGTACTTC.

This clonotype was picked up a small number of times. The rearrangement uses TRBV11-2 and TRBJ2-7; D gene uncertain. This CDR3 has 17 residues. Trimming stripped 0 bases from V and 6 bases from J, with 21 bases between. Looked up from germline, CDR1 is SGHAT and CDR2 is FQNNGV. The CDR3 DNA is TGTGCCAGCAGCTTAGATTCGGCAGGCCTCTCTTTCGGCGAGCAGTACTTC. Amino acids: CASSLDSAGLSFGEQYF. Combining the CDR3 with reference TRBV11-2 and TRBJ2-7 gives the whole variable domain EAGVAQSPRYKIIEKRQSVAFWCNPISGHATLYWYQQILGQGPKLLIQFQNNGVVDDSQLPKDRFSAERLKGVDSTLKIQPAKLEDSAVYLCASSLDSAGLSFGEQYFGPGTRLTVT.